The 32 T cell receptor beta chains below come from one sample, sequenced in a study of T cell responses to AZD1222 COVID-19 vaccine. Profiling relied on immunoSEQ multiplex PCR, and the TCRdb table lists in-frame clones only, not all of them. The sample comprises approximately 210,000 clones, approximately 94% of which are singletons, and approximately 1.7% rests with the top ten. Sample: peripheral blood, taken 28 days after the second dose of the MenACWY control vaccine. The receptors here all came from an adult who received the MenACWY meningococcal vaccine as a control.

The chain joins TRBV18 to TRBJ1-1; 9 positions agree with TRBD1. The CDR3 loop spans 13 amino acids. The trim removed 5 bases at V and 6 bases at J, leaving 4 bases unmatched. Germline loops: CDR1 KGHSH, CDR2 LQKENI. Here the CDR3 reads CASSSRDRAEAFF. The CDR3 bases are TGTGCCAGCTCATCCCGGGACAGGGCTGAAGCTTTCTTT.

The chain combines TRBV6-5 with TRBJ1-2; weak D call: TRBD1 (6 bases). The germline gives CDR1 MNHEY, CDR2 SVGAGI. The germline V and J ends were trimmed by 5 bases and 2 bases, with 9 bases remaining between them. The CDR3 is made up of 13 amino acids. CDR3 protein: CASSPTGNYGYTF. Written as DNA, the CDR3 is TGTGCCAGCAGTCCTACAGGGAACTATGGCTACACCTTC.

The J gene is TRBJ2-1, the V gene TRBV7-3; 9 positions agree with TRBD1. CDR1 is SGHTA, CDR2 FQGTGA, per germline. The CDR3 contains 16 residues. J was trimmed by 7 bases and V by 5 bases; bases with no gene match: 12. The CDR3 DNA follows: TGTGCCAGCAGCACCGGTGGGGACAGGGTAGGTAATGAGCAGTTCTTC. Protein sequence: CASSTGGDRVGNEQFF. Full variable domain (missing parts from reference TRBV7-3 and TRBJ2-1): GAGVSQTPSNKVTEKGKYVELRCDPISGHTALYWYRQSLGQGPEFLIYFQGTGAADDSGLPNDRFFAVRPEGSVSTLKIQRTERGDSAVYLCASSTGGDRVGNEQFFGPGTRLTVL.

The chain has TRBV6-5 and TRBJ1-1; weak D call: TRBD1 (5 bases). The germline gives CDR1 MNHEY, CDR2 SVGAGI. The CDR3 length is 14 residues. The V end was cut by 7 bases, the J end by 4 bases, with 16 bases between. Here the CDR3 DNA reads TGTGCCAGCACCAGACGACGGGACTCCACTGAAGCTTTCTTT. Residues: CASTRRRDSTEAFF.

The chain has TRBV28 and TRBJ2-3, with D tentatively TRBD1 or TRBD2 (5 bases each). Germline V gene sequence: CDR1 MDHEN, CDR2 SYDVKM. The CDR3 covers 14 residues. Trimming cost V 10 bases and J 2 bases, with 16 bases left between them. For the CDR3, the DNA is TGTGCCACGACCTCTCGGGGCACCACAGATACGCAGTATTTT. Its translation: CATTSRGTTDTQYF.

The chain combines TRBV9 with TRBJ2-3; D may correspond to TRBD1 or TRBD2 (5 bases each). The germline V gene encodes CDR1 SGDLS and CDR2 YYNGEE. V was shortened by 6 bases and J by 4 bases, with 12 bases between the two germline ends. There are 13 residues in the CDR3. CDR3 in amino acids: CASTGRRADTQYF. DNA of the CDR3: TGTGCCAGCACGGGACGCCGGGCAGATACGCAGTATTTT.

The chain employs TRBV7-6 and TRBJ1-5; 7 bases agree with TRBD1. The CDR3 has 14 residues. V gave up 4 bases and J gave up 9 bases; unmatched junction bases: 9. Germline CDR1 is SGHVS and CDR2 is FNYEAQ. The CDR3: CASSSGQAPTPQHF. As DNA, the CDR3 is TGTGCCAGCAGCTCCGGACAGGCACCCACGCCCCAGCATTTT.

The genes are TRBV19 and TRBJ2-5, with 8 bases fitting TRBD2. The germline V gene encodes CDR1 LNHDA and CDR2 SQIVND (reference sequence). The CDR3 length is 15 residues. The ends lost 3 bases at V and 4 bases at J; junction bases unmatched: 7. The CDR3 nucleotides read TGTGCCAGTAGTATGTCGGGGGGGAGAGGAGAGACCCAGTACTTC. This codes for CASSMSGGRGETQYF.

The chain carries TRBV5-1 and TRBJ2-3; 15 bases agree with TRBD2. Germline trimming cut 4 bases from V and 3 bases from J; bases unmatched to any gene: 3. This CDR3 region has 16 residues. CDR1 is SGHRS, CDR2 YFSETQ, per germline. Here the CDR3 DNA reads TGCGCCAGCAGCACCGGGACTAGCGGGGGGACAGATACGCAGTATTTT. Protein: CASSTGTSGGTDTQYF.

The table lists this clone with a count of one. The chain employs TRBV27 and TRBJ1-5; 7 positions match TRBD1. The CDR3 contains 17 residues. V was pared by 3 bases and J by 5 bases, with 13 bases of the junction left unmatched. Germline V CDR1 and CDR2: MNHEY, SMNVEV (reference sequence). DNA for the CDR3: TGTGCCAGCAGTTTTAGTAGGGGGCGAAGTAGAGATCAGCCCCAGCATTTT. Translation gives CASSFSRGRSRDQPQHF.

The CDR3 here is CASRGSVNSPLHF. The CDR3 DNA sequence: TGTGCCAGCAGGGGGTCGGTTAATTCACCCCTCCACTTT. The chain has TRBV27 and TRBJ1-6; no clear D gene. The CDR3 is made up of 13 amino acids. Germline V gene lookup returns CDR1 MNHEY and CDR2 SMNVEV (reference sequence). Trimming took 6 bases from V and 6 from J, leaving 9 bases between them.

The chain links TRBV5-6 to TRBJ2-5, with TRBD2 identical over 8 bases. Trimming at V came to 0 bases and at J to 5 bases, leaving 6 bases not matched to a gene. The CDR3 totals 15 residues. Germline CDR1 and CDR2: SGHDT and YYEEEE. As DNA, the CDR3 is TGTGCCAGCAGCTTGGCCGGGGGGGCAGGGGAGACCCAGTACTTC. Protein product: CASSLAGGAGETQYF.

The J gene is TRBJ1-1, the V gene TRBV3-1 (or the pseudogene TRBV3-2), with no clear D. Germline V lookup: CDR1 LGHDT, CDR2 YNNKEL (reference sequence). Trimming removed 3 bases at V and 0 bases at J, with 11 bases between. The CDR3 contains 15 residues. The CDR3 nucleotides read TGTGCCAGCAGCCACGGACCCATAATGAACACTGAAGCTTTCTTT. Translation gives CASSHGPIMNTEAFF.

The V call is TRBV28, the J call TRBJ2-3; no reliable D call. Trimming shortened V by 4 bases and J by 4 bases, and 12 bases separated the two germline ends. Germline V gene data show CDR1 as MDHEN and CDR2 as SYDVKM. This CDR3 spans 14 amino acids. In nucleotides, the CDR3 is TGTGCCAGCAGTTACTCACCAGGCTCAGATACGCAGTATTTT. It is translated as CASSYSPGSDTQYF.

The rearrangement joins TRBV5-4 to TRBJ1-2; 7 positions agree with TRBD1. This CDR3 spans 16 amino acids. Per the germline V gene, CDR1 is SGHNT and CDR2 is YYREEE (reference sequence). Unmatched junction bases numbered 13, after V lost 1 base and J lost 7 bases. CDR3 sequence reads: CASSLPPGTEGSGYTF. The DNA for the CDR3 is TGTGCCAGCAGCTTGCCGCCGGGGACAGAGGGCTCTGGCTACACCTTC.

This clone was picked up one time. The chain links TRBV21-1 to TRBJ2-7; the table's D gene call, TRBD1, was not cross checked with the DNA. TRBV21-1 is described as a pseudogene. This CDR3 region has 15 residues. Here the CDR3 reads CASSKMPGQTYEQYF. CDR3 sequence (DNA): TGTGCCAGCAGCAAGATGCCGGGACAGACCTACGAGCAGTACTTC.

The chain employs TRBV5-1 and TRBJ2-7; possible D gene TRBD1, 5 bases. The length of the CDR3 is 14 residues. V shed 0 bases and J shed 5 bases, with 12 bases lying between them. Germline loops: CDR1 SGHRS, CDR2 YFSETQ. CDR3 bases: TGCGCCAGCAGCTTGGGTCGCAGGGTCAACGAGCAGTACTTC. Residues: CASSLGRRVNEQYF.

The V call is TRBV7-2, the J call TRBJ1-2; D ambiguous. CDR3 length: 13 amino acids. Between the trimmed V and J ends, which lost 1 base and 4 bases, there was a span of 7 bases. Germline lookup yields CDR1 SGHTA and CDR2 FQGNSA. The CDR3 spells CASSLVASYGYTF. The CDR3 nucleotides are TGTGCCAGCAGCTTAGTGGCCTCCTATGGCTACACCTTC.

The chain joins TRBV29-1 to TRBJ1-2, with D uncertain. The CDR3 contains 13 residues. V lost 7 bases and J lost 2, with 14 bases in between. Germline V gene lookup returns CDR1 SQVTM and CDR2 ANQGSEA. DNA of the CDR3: TGCAGCGCGATCCACGGAGGAAACTATGGCTACACCTTC. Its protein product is CSAIHGGNYGYTF. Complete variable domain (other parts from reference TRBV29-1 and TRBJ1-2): SAVISQKPSRDICQRGTSLTIQCQVDSQVTMMFWYRQQPGQSLTLIATANQGSEATYESGFVIDKFPISRPNLTFSTLTVSNMSPEDSSIYLCSAIHGGNYGYTFGSGTRLTVV.

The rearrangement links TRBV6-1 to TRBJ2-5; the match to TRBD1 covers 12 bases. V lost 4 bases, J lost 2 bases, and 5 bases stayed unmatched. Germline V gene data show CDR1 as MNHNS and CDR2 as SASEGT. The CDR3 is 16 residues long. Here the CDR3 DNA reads TGTGCCAGCAGTGTCCGGGACAGGGGGCTTCAAGAGACCCAGTACTTC. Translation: CASSVRDRGLQETQYF.

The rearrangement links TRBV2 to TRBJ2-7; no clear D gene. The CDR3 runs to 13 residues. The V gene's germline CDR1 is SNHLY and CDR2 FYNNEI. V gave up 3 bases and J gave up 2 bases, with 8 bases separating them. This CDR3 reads CASSEAETYEQYF. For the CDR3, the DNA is TGTGCCAGCAGTGAGGCCGAGACCTACGAGCAGTACTTC.

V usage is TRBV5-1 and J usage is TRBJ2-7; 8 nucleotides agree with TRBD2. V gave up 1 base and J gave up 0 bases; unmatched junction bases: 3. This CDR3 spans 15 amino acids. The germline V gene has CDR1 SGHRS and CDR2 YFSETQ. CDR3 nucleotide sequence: TGCGCCAGCAGCTTGAGCGGGACTAGCTCCTACGAGCAGTACTTC. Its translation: CASSLSGTSSYEQYF. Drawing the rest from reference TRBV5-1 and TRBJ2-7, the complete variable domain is KAGVTQTPRYLIKTRGQQVTLSCSPISGHRSVSWYQQTPGQGLQFLFEYFSETQRNKGNFPGRFSGRQFSNSRSEMNVSTLELGDSALYLCASSLSGTSSYEQYFGPGTRLTVT.

This CDR3 is CASYSSYNSPLHF. The CDR3, as DNA: TGTGCCAGCTACAGTTCCTATAATTCACCCCTCCACTTT. The chain joins TRBV27 to TRBJ1-6; D ambiguous. Germline-derived CDR1 and CDR2 are MNHEY and SMNVEV (reference sequence). The CDR3 runs 13 residues. Trimming removed 8 bases at V and 1 base at J, with 6 bases between.

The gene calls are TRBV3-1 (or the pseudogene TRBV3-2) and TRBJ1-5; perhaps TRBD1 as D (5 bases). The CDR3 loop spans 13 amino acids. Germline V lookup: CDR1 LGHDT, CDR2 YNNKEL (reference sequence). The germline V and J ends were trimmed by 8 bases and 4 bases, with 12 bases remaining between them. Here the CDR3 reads CASAVGENQPQHF. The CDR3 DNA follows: TGTGCCAGCGCCGTAGGGGAGAATCAGCCCCAGCATTTT.

The CDR3 sequence: CASKEMNTEAFF. CDR3 coding DNA: TGTGCCAGCAAAGAGATGAACACTGAAGCTTTCTTT. This rearrangement joins TRBV14 to TRBJ1-1; D gene ambiguous. Germline assignment: CDR1 SGHDN and CDR2 FVKESK. The germline V and J ends were trimmed by 7 bases and 0 bases, with 6 bases remaining between them. The CDR3 has 12 residues.

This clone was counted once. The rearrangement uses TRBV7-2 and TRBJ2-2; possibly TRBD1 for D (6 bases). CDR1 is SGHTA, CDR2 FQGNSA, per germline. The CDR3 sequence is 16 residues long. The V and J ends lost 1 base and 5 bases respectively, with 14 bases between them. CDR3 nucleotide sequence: TGTGCCAGCAGCTTAGTCAGTAGGGGGAGTACCGGGGAGCTGTTTTTT. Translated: CASSLVSRGSTGELFF.

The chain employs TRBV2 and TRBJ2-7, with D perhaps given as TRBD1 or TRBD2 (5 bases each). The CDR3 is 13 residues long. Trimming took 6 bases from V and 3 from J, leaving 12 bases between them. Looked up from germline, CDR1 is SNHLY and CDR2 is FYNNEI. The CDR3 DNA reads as TGTGCCAGCAGGTCCCGGGGCAGCTACGAGCAGTACTTC. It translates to CASRSRGSYEQYF. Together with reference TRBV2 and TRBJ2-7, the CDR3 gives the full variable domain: EPEVTQTPSHQVTQMGQEVILRCVPISNHLYFYWYRQILGQKVEFLVSFYNNEISEKSEIFDDQFSVERPDGSNFTLKIRSTKLEDSAMYFCASRSRGSYEQYFGPGTRLTVT.

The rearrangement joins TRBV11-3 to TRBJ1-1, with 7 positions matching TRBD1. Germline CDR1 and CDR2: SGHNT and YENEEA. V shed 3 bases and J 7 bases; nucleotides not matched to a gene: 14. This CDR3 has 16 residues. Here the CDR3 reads CASSLGGTAQGGEAFF. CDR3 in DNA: TGTGCCAGCAGCTTGGGAGGGACAGCCCAAGGGGGTGAAGCTTTCTTT.

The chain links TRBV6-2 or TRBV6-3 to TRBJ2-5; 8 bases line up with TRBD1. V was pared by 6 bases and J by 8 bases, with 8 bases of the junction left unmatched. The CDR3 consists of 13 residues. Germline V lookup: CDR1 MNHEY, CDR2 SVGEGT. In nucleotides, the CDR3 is TGTGCCAGCAGCCGGGACAGGCGCGCCACCCAGTACTTC. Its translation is CASSRDRRATQYF.

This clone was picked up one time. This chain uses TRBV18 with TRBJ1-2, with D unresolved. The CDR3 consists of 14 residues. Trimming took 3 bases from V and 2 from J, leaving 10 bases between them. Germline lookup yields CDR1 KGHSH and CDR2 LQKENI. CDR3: CASSPEGLNYGYTF. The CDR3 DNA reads TGTGCCAGCTCACCCGAGGGTTTGAACTATGGCTACACCTTC.

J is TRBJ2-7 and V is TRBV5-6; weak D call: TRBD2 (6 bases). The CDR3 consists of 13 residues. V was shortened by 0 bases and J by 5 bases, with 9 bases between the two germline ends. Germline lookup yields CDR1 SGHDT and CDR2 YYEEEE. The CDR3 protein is CASSLVEGDEQYF. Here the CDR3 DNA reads TGTGCCAGCAGCTTGGTGGAGGGCGACGAGCAGTACTTC.

In nucleotides, the CDR3 is TGTGCCAGCAGCCCGACAGGGGTCGGCGAGCAGTACTTC. Amino acid sequence: CASSPTGVGEQYF. V and J are TRBV4-2 and TRBJ2-7; 8 bases are a match to TRBD1. The CDR3 has 13 amino acids. The V and J ends lost 4 bases and 6 bases, in that order; junction bases with no gene match: 5. CDR1 LGHNA and CDR2 YNFKEQ come from the germline V gene.